These 26 T cell receptor beta chains share one sample of origin, sequenced in a study of tissue T cells after allogeneic stem cell transplantation. Produced via immunoSEQ multiplex PCR; TCRdb's table is partial and in-frame only. The data show approximately 4,700 clones, about 30% seen once. Time point specified: mouse harvest day 14 after allogeneic transplant. Tail vein injection delivered 10^7 T-cell-depleted bone marrow cells and 10^6 splenic CD5+ T cells. The sequenced material came from skin. All receptors come from a female BALB/c mouse given C57BL/6 T cells with graft-versus-host disease after an allogeneic hematopoietic cell transplant.

This clone is a singleton in its sample. Genes and germline are mouse. The CDR3 is cut off 1 residue early in the read; its end comes from the germline J gene. V gene TRBV5 combines with J gene TRBJ2-5; TRBD2 aligns across 8 bases. The CDR3 sequence is 15 residues long. Per germline, CDR1 LGHNA and CDR2 YNLKQL (reference sequence). Germline trimming cut 1 base from V and 6 bases from J; bases unmatched to any gene: 6. The CDR3 bases that were read are TGTGCCAGCAGCCAAGGGGGGGGGCGCGGGGACACCCAGTAC. Translation gives CASSQGGGRGDTQY. In full, the CDR3 reads CASSQGGGRGDTQYF.

By its share, this clone is medium-sized. The gene names given are mouse names. The missing CDR3 end, 1 residue past where the read stops, is filled in from the germline J gene. The V gene is TRBV26, the J gene TRBJ2-2; TRBD1 agrees at 7 bases. V was pared by 2 bases and J by 2 bases, with 2 bases of the junction left unmatched. Per the germline V gene, CDR1 is KGHPV and CDR2 is FQNQEV (reference sequence). This CDR3 spans 15 amino acids. The sequenced CDR3 bases are TGTGCCAGCAGTCTGGGCAGGGGGAACACCGGGCAGCTCTAC. This codes for CASSLGRGNTGQLY. The entire CDR3 sequence reads CASSLGRGNTGQLYF. Full variable domain (remainder filled in from reference TRBV26 and TRBJ2-2): NSKVIQTPRYLVKGQGQKAKMRCIPEKGHPVVFWYQQNKNNEFKFLINFQNQEVLQQIDMTEKRFSAECPSNSPCSLEIQSSEAGDSALYLCASSLGRGNTGQLYFGEGSKLTVL.

In the case of this clone: Genes and germline are mouse. The read gets to within 1 residue of the CDR3 end, and the germline J gene fills in the rest. The V gene is TRBV12-2, the J gene TRBJ2-7, with 12 positions matching TRBD2. J lost 7 bases, V lost 2 bases, and 11 bases had no gene match. Germline assignment: CDR1 SGHLS and CDR2 HYDKME. The CDR3 extends over 16 amino acids. Incomplete CDR3 DNA: TGTGCCAGCTCTCCCTCCGACTGGGGGGGCGCGAGAGAACAGTAC. Translated: CASSPSDWGGAREQY. The whole CDR3 sequence is CASSPSDWGGAREQYF.

This clone is medium-sized. These gene names are mouse names. The read falls 1 residue short of the CDR3 end, and the missing part is taken from the germline J gene. This chain links TRBV4 with TRBJ2-7; D is perhaps TRBD1 (5 bases). Trimming removed 4 bases from V and 1 base from J, with 8 bases in between. Germline CDR1 LGHDT, CDR2 YNNKQL (reference sequence). The length of the CDR3 is 13 residues. This CDR3 is CASSFQGSYEQYF. The sequenced CDR3 bases are TGTGCCAGCAGCTTTCAGGGATCCTATGAACAGTAC.

Concerning this clone itself: Each gene name is a mouse one. The read ends 1 residue early relative to the CDR3; the germline J gene fills the gap. The rearrangement links TRBV12-1 to TRBJ2-3; no clear D gene. The CDR3 length is 14 residues. Trimming shortened V by 0 bases and J by 0 bases, and 6 bases separated the two germline ends. Germline V gene lookup returns CDR1 SGHSN and CDR2 HYEKVE. The covered CDR3 bases are TGTGCCAGCTCTCTCTGGGATAGTGCAGAAACGCTGTAT. It is translated as CASSLWDSAETLY. The CDR3 reads in full as CASSLWDSAETLYF. The full variable domain, its missing parts supplied by reference TRBV12-1 and TRBJ2-3, is DSGVVQSPRHIIKEKGGRSVLTCIPISGHSNVVWYQQTLGKELKFLIQHYEKVERDKGFLPSRFSVQQFDDYHSEMNMSALELEDSAMYFCASSLWDSAETLYFGSGTRLTVL.

This clone ranks as medium-sized (0.01 to 0.1%). The gene names here belong to mouse. The read falls 1 residue short of the CDR3 end, and the missing part is taken from the germline J gene. The chain recombines TRBV26 with TRBJ2-3; D not certain. The CDR3 spans 14 residues. Germline V CDR1 and CDR2: KGHPV, FQNQEV (reference sequence). V was cut by 4 bases and J by 0 bases, with 8 bases left in between. The covered CDR3 bases are TGTGCCAGCAGTCCTTCATATAGTGCAGAAACGCTGTAT. Amino acid sequence: CASSPSYSAETLY. The full CDR3 reads CASSPSYSAETLYF.

On this clone: Gene names and germline refer to mouse. The CDR3 end is not reached by the read, which stops 1 residue before it; the germline J gene fills it in. The identical CDR3 is also encoded by other nucleotide sequences in the sample. This chain links TRBV16 with TRBJ2-3; possible D gene TRBD2, 6 bases. The CDR3 has 14 amino acids. Trimming took off 1 base at V and 1 base at J, with 6 bases between the two ends. Germline CDR1 is SGHSA and CDR2 is FRNQAP. CDR3 DNA (partial): TGTGCAAGCAGCTTAGTGGGGGGTGCAGAAACGCTGTAT. This sequence encodes CASSLVGGAETLY. The complete CDR3 reads CASSLVGGAETLYF.

Concerning this clone: The gene symbols are mouse symbols. CDR3 amino acids: CASSPPGTTSAETLYF. The covered CDR3 bases are TGTGCCAGCAGTCCTCCCGGGACAACTAGTGCAGAAACGCTGTAT. The V and J genes are TRBV26 and TRBJ2-3, with D perhaps matching TRBD1 (6 bases). The read gets to within 1 residue of the CDR3 end, and the germline J gene fills in the rest. Trimming left V 4 bases short and J 0 bases short, with 14 bases between. This CDR3 is built from 16 residues. The germline V gene has CDR1 KGHPV and CDR2 FQNQEV (reference sequence).

About this clone itself: The gene symbols are mouse symbols. From the germline J gene comes the end of the CDR3, since the read stops 1 residue before it. The chain employs TRBV12-1 and TRBJ1-6, with 8 nucleotides matching TRBD1. TRBJ1-6 is known as an ORF, though its function is uncertain. V lost 4 bases, J lost 5 bases, and 0 bases stayed unmatched. The CDR3 runs to 13 residues. Germline CDR1 and CDR2: SGHSN and HYEKVE. The CDR3 loop is CASSDRDNSPLYF. The CDR3 bases that were read are TGTGCCAGCTCGGACAGGGATAATTCGCCCCTCTAC.

As regards this clone: Mouse germline and gene names are used. With the read ending 1 residue before the CDR3 end, the germline J gene is used to fill in that end. J is TRBJ2-7 and V is TRBV13-1; TRBD2 agrees at 10 bases. Germline V gene lookup returns CDR1 NSHNY and CDR2 SYGAGN. The CDR3 runs 14 residues. V was clipped by 3 bases and J by 4 bases; unmatched bases: 4. CDR3 residues: CASSATGGPYEQYF. The CDR3 DNA, read in part, is TGTGCCAGCAGTGCGACTGGGGGGCCGTATGAACAGTAC.

There are a few counts of this clone. Genes here carry mouse names. Read sequence stops 1 residue before the CDR3 end, and the germline J gene provides the missing end. V and J are TRBV26 and TRBJ1-5; the D gene is possibly TRBD1 (6 bases). The germline gives CDR1 KGHPV, CDR2 FQNQEV (reference sequence). The CDR3 extends over 15 amino acids. Deletions cut 5 bases from V and 3 bases from J, with 14 bases between. The CDR3 loop reads CASSIPQGGNQAPLF. CDR3 bases read: TGTGCCAGCAGTATCCCACAGGGCGGCAACCAGGCTCCGCTT.

As concerns this clone: Genes here carry mouse names. Read coverage stops 1 residue before the CDR3 terminus; the germline J gene supplies the remainder. The rearrangement joins TRBV20 to TRBJ2-7; D remains ambiguous. Trimming stripped 3 bases from V and 4 bases from J, with 7 bases between. This CDR3 comprises 11 residues. Germline values: CDR1 GFQATS, CDR2 STVNSAI. Partial CDR3 DNA: TGTGGTGCTAGTGTTGGTTATGAACAGTAC. As protein: CGASVGYEQY. The complete CDR3 protein is CGASVGYEQYF.

As regards this clone: Mouse germline and gene names are used. The DNA read from the CDR3 is TGTGCCAGCTCTCTCGGGGGAGGGAGTGCAGAAACGCTGTAT. This translates into CASSLGGGSAETLY. From start to end, the CDR3 is CASSLGGGSAETLYF. This chain uses TRBV12-2 with TRBJ2-3; possibly TRBD1 or TRBD2 for D (5 bases each). The read gets to within 1 residue of the CDR3 end, and the germline J gene fills in the rest. In germline, CDR1 is SGHLS, CDR2 HYDKME. The CDR3 loop spans 15 amino acids. V lost 0 bases and J 0 bases, leaving 9 bases between the germline ends.

Notes on this clone: Gene and germline names: mouse. The read ends 1 residue shy of where the CDR3 ends; the end is completed using the germline J gene. The chain is built from TRBV26 and TRBJ1-1; TRBD1 aligns across 8 bases. V trimming: 5 bases; J trimming: 3 bases; junction bases outside the gene matches: 5. The germline V gene encodes CDR1 KGHPV and CDR2 FQNQEV (reference sequence). CDR3 size: 14 residues. The part of the CDR3 DNA that was read is TGTGCCAGCAGTTTCAGGGGGCGAGACACAGAAGTCTTC. Residues: CASSFRGRDTEVF. The entire CDR3 reads CASSFRGRDTEVFF. The variable domain in full, completed from reference TRBV26 and TRBJ1-1, reads NSKVIQTPRYLVKGQGQKAKMRCIPEKGHPVVFWYQQNKNNEFKFLINFQNQEVLQQIDMTEKRFSAECPSNSPCSLEIQSSEAGDSALYLCASSFRGRDTEVFFGKGTRLTVV.

By share of the sample, this clone is medium-sized (0.01 to 0.1%). Gene names are the mouse ones. The read finishes 1 residue shy of the CDR3 end, and the germline J gene is used to complete it. The V call is TRBV26, the J call TRBJ2-7; 9 nucleotides agree with TRBD1. Per germline, CDR1 KGHPV and CDR2 FQNQEV (reference sequence). The V gene end was trimmed by 3 bases and the J gene end by 0 bases; junction bases not matched to a gene: 3. This CDR3 region has 15 residues. The covered CDR3 bases are TGTGCCAGCAGTCTAAAGGACAGGGGCTCCTATGAACAGTAC. Its translation: CASSLKDRGSYEQY. The whole CDR3 sequence is CASSLKDRGSYEQYF.

As to this clone: The listed genes are named as in mouse. The CDR3 end is not reached by the read, which stops 1 residue before it; the germline J gene fills it in. The chain links TRBV3 to TRBJ1-1, with a possible D match to TRBD1 (6 bases). The germline gives CDR1 SNHLY, CDR2 FYNGKV (reference sequence). The CDR3 consists of 12 residues. V lost 6 bases to trimming and J lost 9 bases, with 14 bases between them. The CDR3: CASRRGGSQVFF. The sequenced part of the CDR3 DNA is TGTGCCAGCAGAAGAGGGGGATCGCAAGTCTTC.

This clone was detected a few times. The listed genes are named as in mouse. The CDR3 end falls 1 residue outside the read, so it is completed with the germline J gene. This sequence joins TRBV23 and TRBJ2-2; the table's D call, TRBD1, has no DNA check behind it. The length of the CDR3 is 17 residues. Germline V gene lookup returns CDR1 KGHTA and CDR2 FQNQQP. The CDR3 reads CSSSQLPTVANTGQLYF. The sequenced part of the CDR3 DNA is TGCTCCAGCAGTCAATTACCGACAGTTGCAAACACCGGGCAGCTCTAC.

A note on this clone: Gene names denote mouse genes. The sequence runs out 1 residue before the end of the CDR3; the remainder is reconstructed from the germline J gene. The chain carries TRBV13-3 and TRBJ2-1; a weak D match, TRBD2 (6 bases). The V gene lost 0 bases and the J gene lost 4 bases, with 8 bases spanning the gap. CDR3 length equals 14 residues. The germline CDR1 and CDR2 sequences are NNHDY and SYVADS. The covered CDR3 bases are TGTGCCAGCAGTGATGCCGGGGGGTATGCTGAGCAGTTC. Its translation is CASSDAGGYAEQF. The whole CDR3 protein reads CASSDAGGYAEQFF.

The sample holds a few counts of this clone. Germline and genes: mouse. The read is 1 residue too short to cover the CDR3 end, so that end is filled in from the germline J gene. The chain is built from TRBV13-1 and TRBJ2-5, with TRBD2 matching over 8 bases. Germline-derived CDR1 and CDR2 are NSHNY and SYGAGN. V trimming: 7 bases; J trimming: 4 bases; junction bases outside the gene matches: 2. The CDR3 covers 12 residues. The DNA read from the CDR3 is TGTGCCAGCTTGGGGGGGGAAGACACCCAGTAC. Its translation: CASLGGEDTQY. The whole CDR3 reads CASLGGEDTQYF.

This clone was picked up one time. Gene labels here are mouse ones. The read ends 1 residue before the CDR3 terminus; that terminus is restored from the germline J gene. The V and J genes are TRBV3 and TRBJ1-1; unclear D gene. V lost 0 bases, J lost 1 base, and 3 bases lay in between. Germline CDR1 SNHLY, CDR2 FYNGKV (reference sequence). This CDR3 has 13 residues. The CDR3 loop is CASSLAENTEVFF. The covered CDR3 bases are TGTGCCAGCAGCTTAGCAGAAAACACAGAAGTCTTC.

This clone came up once. Any gene name here is a mouse gene name. The CDR3 is cut off 1 residue early in the read; its end comes from the germline J gene. The V call is TRBV13-2, the J call TRBJ2-5, with TRBD1 matching 8 bases. This CDR3 region has 14 residues. The ends lost 3 bases at V and 4 bases at J; junction bases unmatched: 4. The germline CDR1 and CDR2 sequences are NNHNN and SYGAGS (reference sequence). CDR3 bases read: TGTGCCAGCGGTGTCGGGACAGGAGAAGACACCCAGTAC. The encoded protein is CASGVGTGEDTQY. The entire CDR3 protein is CASGVGTGEDTQYF.

As concerns this clone: Gene labels here are mouse ones. CDR3 region: CASSFSLGGLRAETLYF. The part of the CDR3 DNA that was read is TGTGCCAGCAGCTTCTCTCTGGGGGGGCTGAGAGCAGAAACGCTGTAT. The chain links TRBV3 to TRBJ2-3; TRBD2 aligns across 10 bases. Read coverage stops 1 residue before the CDR3 terminus; the germline J gene supplies the remainder. Germline V lookup: CDR1 SNHLY, CDR2 FYNGKV (reference sequence). The CDR3 consists of 17 residues. V lost 3 bases, J lost 3 bases, and 9 bases stayed unmatched.

Concerning this clone itself: The listed genes are named as in mouse. CDR3 amino acids: CASSRPRGGPEQYF. CDR3 bases read: TGTGCCAGCAGCCGCCCCCGTGGGGGGCCTGAACAGTAC. This sequence joins TRBV5 and TRBJ2-7; maybe TRBD2 (7 bases). Read coverage stops 1 residue before the CDR3 terminus; the germline J gene supplies the remainder. V was pared by 4 bases and J by 6 bases, with 16 bases between. Germline values: CDR1 LGHNA, CDR2 YNLKQL (reference sequence). The length of the CDR3 is 14 residues.

Concerning this clone: Any gene name here is a mouse gene name. With the read ending 1 residue before the CDR3 end, the germline J gene is used to fill in that end. The chain uses TRBV26 and TRBJ1-1, with TRBD1 matching over 9 bases. V shed 5 bases, J shed 4 bases, and the junction held 2 bases outside the gene matches. Germline V gives CDR1 KGHPV, CDR2 FQNQEV (reference sequence). This CDR3 spans 13 amino acids. The CDR3 sequence is CASSSGQGTEVFF. CDR3 DNA, as far as it was read: TGTGCCAGCAGTTCGGGACAGGGCACAGAAGTCTTC.

Worth noting for this clone: Gene names and germline match the mouse. The CDR3 extends 1 residue past the end of the read, so its final part is completed from the germline J gene. This chain joins TRBV13-1 and TRBJ2-7, with D uncertain. V lost 8 bases to trimming and J lost 6 bases, with 9 bases between them. Germline CDR1 and CDR2: NSHNY and SYGAGN. The CDR3 spans 10 residues. CDR3 in amino acids: CAREGREQYF. The sequenced part of the CDR3 DNA is TGTGCCAGAGAAGGACGTGAACAGTAC.

Regarding this clone: The genes and germline here are from mouse. The CDR3 end falls 1 residue outside the read, so it is completed with the germline J gene. The chain couples TRBV12-2 to TRBJ2-3; tentatively, D is TRBD2 (5 bases). V dropped 1 base and J dropped 1 base, with 11 bases sitting between them. The CDR3 covers 15 residues. In germline, CDR1 is SGHLS, CDR2 HYDKME. CDR3 residues: CASSLAGRGAETLYF. The CDR3 DNA, read in part, is TGTGCCAGCTCTCTGGCTGGGAGGGGTGCAGAAACGCTGTAT.